Presented here are 30 T cell receptor beta chains from one specimen sequenced in a study of T cell repertoires in cytomegalovirus infection. TCRdb processed the reads anew with MiXCR; each CDR3 protein has one entry. The sample holds around 490,000 distinct CDR3 sequences, around 27% seen once. The sample was PBMCs. The receptor source for this set is a human donor in good health (CMV status not recorded). Some clones in this sample may be carry-over from other donors' samples.

This clonotype turned up a few times. The V call is TRBV11-3, the J call TRBJ2-1, with 10 bases that match TRBD2. V shed 2 bases, J shed 4 bases, and the junction held 8 bases outside the gene matches. The V gene's germline CDR1 is SGHNT and CDR2 YENEEA. The CDR3 runs 17 residues. Written as DNA, the CDR3 is TGTGCCAGCAGCTTATATCCTAGCGGGAGCGATTACAATGAGCAGTTCTTC. Translating gives CASSLYPSGSDYNEQFF.

This clonotype has at least ten counts. The chain employs TRBV7-6 and TRBJ2-5; TRBD2 aligns across 14 bases. CDR1 and CDR2 (germline): SGHVS, FNYEAQ. The CDR3 has 19 amino acids. V was clipped by 6 bases and J by 4 bases; unmatched bases: 16. The CDR3 region is CASRSLPGLAGATVETQYF. In nucleotides, the CDR3 is TGTGCCAGCAGATCTCTCCCGGGACTAGCGGGAGCGACGGTAGAGACCCAGTACTTC.

This clonotype was observed at least ten times. CDR3 in DNA: TGTGCCAGCAGTTTAATTTTCGGGGTTTTTCAGCCCCAGCATTTT. Amino acid sequence: CASSLIFGVFQPQHF. This chain uses TRBV12-3 or TRBV12-4 with TRBJ1-5; no definite D call. V was cut by 2 bases and J by 6 bases, with 14 bases left in between. This CDR3 is built from 15 residues.

This clonotype has at least ten counts. The V and J genes are TRBV7-9 and TRBJ2-5, with TRBD1 as a possible D gene (5 bases). Germline assignment: CDR1 SEHNR and CDR2 FQNEAQ (reference sequence). CDR3 length: 16 residues. V lost 1 base to trimming and J lost 3 bases, with 15 bases between them. CDR3 amino acids: CASSLGSAGSEETQYF. The CDR3 coding sequence is TGTGCCAGCAGCTTAGGTTCGGCAGGGTCAGAAGAGACCCAGTACTTC.

This clonotype was recorded many times. The chain has TRBV10-3 and TRBJ1-1, with 9 bases matching TRBD1. J lost 1 base, V lost 2 bases, and 2 bases had no gene match. The CDR3 runs to 15 residues. Germline V gene lookup returns CDR1 ENHRY and CDR2 SYGVKD. For the CDR3, the DNA is TGTGCCATCAGTGAGGACAGGGGGTGGAACACTGAAGCTTTCTTT. Amino acids: CAISEDRGWNTEAFF.

This clonotype was detected ten times or more. The V and J genes are TRBV7-8 and TRBJ2-3; a weak D match, TRBD2 (7 bases). Germline loops: CDR1 SGHVS, CDR2 FQNEAQ. The germline V and J ends were trimmed by 2 bases and 3 bases, with 18 bases remaining between them. The CDR3 is made up of 17 amino acids. CDR3 protein: CASSLIAGAGDTDTQYF. DNA of the CDR3: TGTGCCAGCAGCTTAATTGCGGGGGCGGGGGATACAGATACGCAGTATTTT.

This clonotype was counted a few times. V usage is TRBV12-3 or TRBV12-4 and J usage is TRBJ2-7, with 11 positions matching TRBD1. This CDR3 has 16 amino acids. After removal of 5 bases from V and 1 base from J, the junction contained 7 bases not matched to a gene. CDR3 protein: CASSLGTGGISYEQYF. The CDR3 DNA is TGTGCCAGCAGTCTGGGGACAGGGGGTATTTCCTACGAGCAGTACTTC.

J is TRBJ2-5 and V is TRBV20-1, with 9 bases aligning to TRBD2. With 0 bases clipped from V and 5 bases from J, the junction kept 4 bases outside the gene matches. The CDR3 extends over 14 amino acids. CDR1 and CDR2 (germline): DFQATT, SNEGSKA (reference sequence). Here the CDR3 reads CSARDRAGGETQYF. CDR3 nucleotide sequence: TGCAGTGCTAGAGATAGGGCGGGAGGGGAGACCCAGTACTTC.

This clonotype was observed a handful of times. This chain joins TRBV20-1 and TRBJ2-6; D is possibly TRBD2 (6 bases). The V gene lost 3 bases and the J gene lost 0 bases, with 9 bases spanning the gap. The CDR3 has 15 residues. Per the germline V gene, CDR1 is DFQATT and CDR2 is SNEGSKA (reference sequence). The CDR3 DNA reads as TGCAGTGCTAGCGGGAGAGTCTCTGGGGCCAACGTCCTGACTTTC. It codes for CSASGRVSGANVLTF.

The chain couples TRBV5-1 to TRBJ1-4; 9 nucleotides match TRBD1. CDR1 and CDR2 from the germline V gene are SGHRS and YFSETQ. V gave up 4 bases and J gave up 7 bases; unmatched junction bases: 5. This CDR3 region has 14 residues. This CDR3 is CASSGGQGAEKLFF. The CDR3 coding sequence is TGCGCCAGCAGCGGGGGACAGGGAGCTGAAAAACTGTTTTTT.

This clonotype came up many times. Its ends do not fully match the called genes, so a read error is possible. The rearrangement uses TRBV11-2 and TRBJ2-2, with D uncertain. This CDR3 contains 12 residues. Germline assignment: CDR1 SGHAT and CDR2 FQNNGV. The CDR3 is CASSLEAGELFF. CDR3 bases: TGTGCCAGCAGTTTAGAGGCCGGGGAGCTGTTTTTT.

The rearrangement joins TRBV18 to TRBJ1-2; D call uncertain. The CDR3 contains 14 residues. Germline V CDR1 and CDR2: KGHSH, LQKENI. Trimming cost V 0 bases and J 5 bases, with 10 bases left between them. Here the CDR3 DNA reads TGTGCCAGCTCACCACCAGTCCGTTCTTATGGCTACACCTTC. This encodes CASSPPVRSYGYTF. Filled out from reference TRBV18 and TRBJ1-2, the complete variable domain reads NAGVMQNPRHLVRRRGQEARLRCSPMKGHSHVYWYRQLPEEGLKFMVYLQKENIIDESGMPKERFSAEFPKEGPSILRIQQVVRGDSAAYFCASSPPVRSYGYTFGSGTRLTVV.

The chain uses TRBV25-1 and TRBJ2-2; 7 bases map to TRBD2. CDR1 and CDR2 from the germline V gene are MGHDK and SYGVNS. This CDR3 spans 16 amino acids. Trimming cost V 3 bases and J 5 bases; bases outside gene matches: 9. CDR3 sequence: CASSDRWEGRTGELFF. CDR3 DNA sequence: TGTGCCAGCAGTGATAGGTGGGAGGGCAGGACCGGGGAGCTGTTTTTT.

This sequence joins TRBV19 and TRBJ2-4, with 12 bases lining up with TRBD1. CDR1 LNHDA and CDR2 SQIVND come from the germline V gene (reference sequence). CDR3 length: 17 residues. V dropped 2 bases and J dropped 7; count of bases not matched to a gene: 9. The DNA for the CDR3 is TGTGCCAGTAGTATATTTTCGGGGACAGGGGGCGGGAACATTCAGTACTTC. Its protein product is CASSIFSGTGGGNIQYF. Supplemented by reference TRBV19 and TRBJ2-4, the full variable domain reads DGGITQSPKYLFRKEGQNVTLSCEQNLNHDAMYWYRQDPGQGLRLIYYSQIVNDFQKGDIAEGYSVSREKKESFPLTVTSAQKNPTAFYLCASSIFSGTGGGNIQYFGAGTRLSVL.

The chain carries TRBV4-1 and TRBJ2-1; D gene ambiguous. Trimming removed 0 bases at V and 3 bases at J, with 9 bases between. The V gene's germline CDR1 is MGHRA and CDR2 YSYEKL. The CDR3 totals 15 residues. CDR3 amino acids: CASSQDRWGYNEQFF. The CDR3, as DNA: TGCGCCAGCAGCCAAGATCGATGGGGCTACAATGAGCAGTTCTTC.

CDR3 sequence: CASSSGWGGANVLTF. CDR3 nucleotides: TGTGCCAGCAGCTCTGGGTGGGGGGGGGCCAACGTCCTGACTTTC. The chain employs TRBV7-2 and TRBJ2-6, with D possibly being TRBD1 or TRBD2 (5 bases each). The CDR3 consists of 15 residues. The germline V and J ends were trimmed by 4 bases and 4 bases, with 11 bases remaining between them. Germline V lookup: CDR1 SGHTA, CDR2 FQGNSA.

This clonotype has just a few counts. The V gene is TRBV20-1, the J gene TRBJ1-1; D is unclear. CDR3 length: 16 residues. V dropped 2 bases and J dropped 4 bases, with 20 bases sitting between them. Germline-derived CDR1 and CDR2 are DFQATT and SNEGSKA (reference sequence). The CDR3 reads CSARNYGTDGSTEAFF. CDR3 nucleotides: TGCAGTGCTAGAAATTACGGCACCGATGGGAGCACTGAAGCTTTCTTT.

J is TRBJ2-3 and V is TRBV18; unclear D gene. Germline loops: CDR1 KGHSH, CDR2 LQKENI. The V and J ends lost 5 bases and 1 base respectively, with 10 bases between them. The length of the CDR3 is 14 residues. The CDR3 nucleotides are TGTGCCAGCTCATCCCGATCGGGCACAGATACGCAGTATTTT. This sequence encodes CASSSRSGTDTQYF.

This rearrangement joins TRBV7-9 to TRBJ1-2, with no clear D. In germline, CDR1 is SEHNR, CDR2 FQNEAQ (reference sequence). The CDR3 contains 14 residues. Trimming took 5 bases from V and 4 from J, leaving 14 bases between them. The CDR3 DNA reads TGTGCCAGCAGCCCCCGTTTACAGAGCTATGGCTACACCTTC. Protein: CASSPRLQSYGYTF.

In its sample, this clonotype was seen a few times. The J gene is TRBJ1-3, the V gene TRBV18, with D perhaps TRBD1 (5 bases). Germline CDR1 KGHSH, CDR2 LQKENI. The CDR3 covers 15 residues. Trimming pared 2 bases from V and 2 bases from J, leaving 10 bases between. DNA for the CDR3: TGTGCCAGCTCACCATCAGGGAGCCCTGGAAACACCATATATTTT. Its protein product is CASSPSGSPGNTIYF.

This sequence joins TRBV30 and TRBJ2-3; D remains unclear. This CDR3 has 15 residues. Trimming pared 2 bases from V and 0 bases from J, leaving 12 bases between. Germline V gene data show CDR1 as GTSNPN and CDR2 as SVGIG (reference sequence). Here the CDR3 DNA reads TGTGCCTGGAGTAGGGCCCGTCGGAGCACAGATACGCAGTATTTT. Translation gives CAWSRARRSTDTQYF. The full variable domain, its missing parts supplied by reference TRBV30 and TRBJ2-3, is SQTIHQWPATLVQPVGSPLSLECTVEGTSNPNLYWYRQAAGRGLQLLFYSVGIGQISSEVPQNLSASRPQDRQFILSSKKLLLSDSGFYLCAWSRARRSTDTQYFGPGTRLTVL.

The chain is built from TRBV4-1 and TRBJ2-5; D is uncertain. V was shortened by 1 base and J by 7 bases, with 13 bases between the two germline ends. The CDR3 contains 14 residues. The germline CDR1 and CDR2 sequences are MGHRA and YSYEKL. DNA of the CDR3: TGCGCCAGCAGCCAAGTTCAGGATTCGGGGACCCAGTACTTC. Its protein product is CASSQVQDSGTQYF.

The chain uses TRBV7-2 and TRBJ2-1; 9 positions match TRBD2. The CDR3 runs to 15 residues. J gave up 8 bases and V 5 bases, and 10 bases lay outside the gene matches. Germline V gives CDR1 SGHTA, CDR2 FQGNSA. The CDR3 DNA follows: TGTGCCAGCAGCGCTGACTCGGGGACTAGCTATGAGCAGTTCTTC. Its protein is CASSADSGTSYEQFF.

This clonotype was seen ten or more times. This chain uses TRBV7-2 with TRBJ2-7; 7 nucleotides match TRBD2. Per the germline V gene, CDR1 is SGHTA and CDR2 is FQGNSA. V was clipped by 2 bases and J by 7 bases; unmatched bases: 8. This CDR3 contains 14 residues. CDR3 protein: CASSLIAGAGEQYV. In DNA, the CDR3 is TGTGCCAGCAGCTTAATCGCGGGAGCGGGTGAGCAGTACGTC.

The chain links TRBV18 to TRBJ1-2; D call uncertain. Trimming took 3 bases from V and 4 from J, leaving 15 bases between them. The CDR3 consists of 15 residues. Germline V gene data show CDR1 as KGHSH and CDR2 as LQKENI. In DNA form, the CDR3 reads TGTGCCAGCTCACCTTCAGCGGGCCCCCCCTATGGCTACACCTTC. The encoded protein is CASSPSAGPPYGYTF.

The rearrangement uses TRBV5-1 and TRBJ2-3, with TRBD2 matching over 10 bases. This CDR3 contains 16 residues. CDR1 SGHRS and CDR2 YFSETQ come from the germline V gene. V shed 0 bases and J 6 bases; nucleotides not matched to a gene: 7. CDR3: CASSLEAGGPGDTQYF. The CDR3 DNA reads TGCGCCAGCAGCTTGGAAGCGGGAGGGCCGGGGGATACGCAGTATTTT.

This clonotype was seen ten or more times. The V call is TRBV7-2, the J call TRBJ1-1; possible D gene TRBD1, 6 bases. Germline CDR1 and CDR2: SGHTA and FQGNSA. This CDR3 spans 14 amino acids. The germline V and J ends were trimmed by 5 bases and 4 bases, with 14 bases remaining between them. The CDR3 spells CASSPRQVGTEAFF. DNA for the CDR3: TGTGCCAGCAGCCCCAGACAGGTGGGCACTGAAGCTTTCTTT.

This clonotype was recorded a few times. This rearrangement joins TRBV6-1 to TRBJ1-5; D unresolved. V lost 5 bases and J lost 0, with 11 bases in between. Germline V gene data show CDR1 as MNHNS and CDR2 as SASEGT. There are 15 residues in the CDR3. This CDR3 is CASSRAASSNQPQHF. CDR3 DNA sequence: TGTGCCAGCAGTCGCGCGGCGAGTAGCAATCAGCCCCAGCATTTT.

The chain links TRBV12-3 or TRBV12-4 to TRBJ2-2; TRBD1 aligns across 8 bases. Germline trimming cut 6 bases from V and 2 bases from J; bases unmatched to any gene: 8. The CDR3 has 16 residues. Written as DNA, the CDR3 is TGTGCCAGCAGAGGGAGGACAGGGCGAAACACCGGGGAGCTGTTTTTT. As protein: CASRGRTGRNTGELFF.

The rearrangement joins TRBV20-1 to TRBJ2-1, with 12 bases identical to TRBD2. Germline assignment: CDR1 DFQATT and CDR2 SNEGSKA (reference sequence). The CDR3 length is 16 residues. V was pared by 1 base and J by 3 bases, with 4 bases of the junction left unmatched. The CDR3 spells CSARGVTSGSYNEQFF. In DNA, the CDR3 is TGCAGTGCTAGAGGAGTGACTAGCGGGAGCTACAATGAGCAGTTCTTC.